The T cell receptor (beta chain) described here comes from a study of blood T cell repertoires in COVID-19. Study information: PBMCs, B-cell-depleted T cells, or T cells were the source of the cDNA or gDNA that made up the material.

The CDR3 runs to 12 residues. The V gene lost 7 bases and the J gene lost 2 bases, with 9 bases spanning the gap. Germline-derived CDR1 and CDR2 are ENHRY and SYGVKD. The age range of participants was about 18 to 100 years, with residence in about two dozen US areas. Membership in each cohort depended on participant-reported clinical history. All recovered Cohort 3 donors got two negative PCRs, got clearance, or saw symptom resolution. The assay was immunoSEQ multiplex PCR, and TCRdb's table has in-frame clones only and misses some. Here the sample spans 250,000 to 350,000 clones, around 85% being singletons.

Material for sequencing was PBMCs or T cells enriched from blood (not recorded which). This rearrangement joins TRBV10-3 to TRBJ2-7; D remains ambiguous. This TCR was recovered from a woman aged 30 to 39 who had recovered from COVID-19. CDR3 DNA: TGTGCCATCATCATCAGAACCTACGAGCAGTACTTC. It yields the protein CAIIIRTYEQYF.